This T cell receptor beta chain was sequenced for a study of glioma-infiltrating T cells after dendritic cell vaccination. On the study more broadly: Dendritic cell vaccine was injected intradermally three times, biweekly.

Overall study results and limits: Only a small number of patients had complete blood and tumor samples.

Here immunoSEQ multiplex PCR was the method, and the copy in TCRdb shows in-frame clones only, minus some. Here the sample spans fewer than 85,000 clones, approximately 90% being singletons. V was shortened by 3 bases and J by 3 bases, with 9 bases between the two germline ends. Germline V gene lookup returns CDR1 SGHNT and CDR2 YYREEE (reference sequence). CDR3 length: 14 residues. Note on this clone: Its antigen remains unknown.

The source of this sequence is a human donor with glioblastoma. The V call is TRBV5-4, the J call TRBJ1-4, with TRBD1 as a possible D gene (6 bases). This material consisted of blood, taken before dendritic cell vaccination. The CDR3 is CASSWEGANEKLFF. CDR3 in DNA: TGTGCCAGCAGCTGGGAGGGGGCTAATGAAAAACTGTTTTTT.